One sample yielded the 4 T cell receptor beta chains listed below, sequenced in a study of T cell changes during pregnancy in multiple sclerosis. Libraries were prepared by immunoSEQ multiplex PCR; TCRdb keeps only in-frame clonotypes and omits some of them. This sample has some 64,000 clones; 85% to 90% occur once, and the top ten carry 0.7% to 0.9%. Source: peripheral blood, taken in the first trimester of pregnancy. The receptors derive from a female donor in good health, enrolled as a control in a pregnancy study.

The V and J genes are TRBV14 and TRBJ2-3; tentatively, D is TRBD1 (5 bases). Deletions cut 1 base from V and 6 bases from J, with 14 bases between. In germline, CDR1 is SGHDN, CDR2 FVKESK. The CDR3 contains 15 residues. CDR3 DNA: TGTGCCAGCAGCCAAGCCCCAGGGTCTATGGATACGCAGTATTTT. Protein product: CASSQAPGSMDTQYF.

This clone is a singleton in its sample. The V and J genes are TRBV7-2 and TRBJ2-3; 9 nucleotides align to TRBD2. The V gene's germline CDR1 is SGHTA and CDR2 FQGNSA. This CDR3 contains 15 residues. With V trimmed by 1 base and J by 6 bases, 5 bases remained unmatched. The CDR3 DNA sequence: TGTGCCAGCAGCTTAGGCGGGGGGGGCTGGGATACGCAGTATTTT. It specifies CASSLGGGGWDTQYF.

The chain carries TRBV7-9 and TRBJ2-7; 10 bases align to TRBD1. The CDR3 covers 16 residues. Unmatched junction bases numbered 15, after V lost 6 bases and J lost 7 bases. The germline V gene encodes CDR1 SEHNR and CDR2 FQNEAQ (reference sequence). CDR3 residues: CASSRTGTGEGWEQYF. The DNA for the CDR3 is TGTGCCAGCAGTCGTACCGGGACAGGGGAGGGTTGGGAGCAGTACTTC.

The chain employs TRBV19 and TRBJ1-1; no clear D gene. CDR3 length: 13 amino acids. Per germline, CDR1 LNHDA and CDR2 SQIVND (reference sequence). V lost 6 bases and J lost 1, with 9 bases in between. CDR3 protein: CASSFYRNTEAFF. CDR3 sequence (DNA): TGTGCCAGTAGCTTTTACAGGAACACTGAAGCTTTCTTT.